This section outlines one T cell receptor beta chain sequence together with its context. The data were taken from a study of blood T cell repertoires in COVID-19. At the level of the study: The samples span acute and convalescent COVID-19 from the United States, Italy and Spain. PBMCs, B-cell-depleted T cells, or T cells provided the cDNA or gDNA that made up the material.

The CDR3 has 14 residues. Per the germline V gene, CDR1 is LNHDA and CDR2 is SQIVND (reference sequence). V lost 9 bases, J lost 5 bases, and 19 bases lay in between. Clones were read by immunoSEQ multiplex PCR, and TCRdb kept only the in-frame ones, dropping some. The data show under 200,000 clones, 65% to 90% seen once. The sequencing sample was made of peripheral blood. This TCR was recovered from a human donor in a cohort sampled during active COVID-19. The chain combines TRBV19 with TRBJ1-2, with D possibly being TRBD1 (6 bases). The CDR3 here is CASTGGRQAYGYTF. The DNA for the CDR3 is TGTGCCAGCACGGGGGGGAGACAGGCATATGGCTACACCTTC.